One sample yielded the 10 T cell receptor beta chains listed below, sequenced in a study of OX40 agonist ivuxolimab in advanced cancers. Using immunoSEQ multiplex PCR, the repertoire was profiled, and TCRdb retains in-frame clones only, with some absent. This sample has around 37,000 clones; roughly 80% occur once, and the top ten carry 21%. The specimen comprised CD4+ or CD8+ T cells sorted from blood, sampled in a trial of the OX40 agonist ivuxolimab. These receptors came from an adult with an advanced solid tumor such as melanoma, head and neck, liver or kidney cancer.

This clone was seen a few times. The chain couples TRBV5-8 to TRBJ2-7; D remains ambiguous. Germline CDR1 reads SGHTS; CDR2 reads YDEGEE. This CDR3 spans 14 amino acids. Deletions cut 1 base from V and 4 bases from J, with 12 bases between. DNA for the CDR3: TGTGCCAGCAGCTTGAGATGGGGTTCGTACGAGCAGTACTTC. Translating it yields CASSLRWGSYEQYF.

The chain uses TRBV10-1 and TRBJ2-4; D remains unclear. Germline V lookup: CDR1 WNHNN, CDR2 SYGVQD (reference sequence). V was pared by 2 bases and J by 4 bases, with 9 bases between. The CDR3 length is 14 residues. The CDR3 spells CASSESDTKNIQYF. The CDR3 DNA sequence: TGCGCCAGCAGTGAGAGCGACACGAAAAACATTCAGTACTTC.

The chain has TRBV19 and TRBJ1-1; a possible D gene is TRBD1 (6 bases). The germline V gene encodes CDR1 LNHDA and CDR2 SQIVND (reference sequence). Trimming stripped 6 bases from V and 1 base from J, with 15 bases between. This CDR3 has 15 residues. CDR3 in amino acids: CASRGQGNGNTEAFF. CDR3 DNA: TGTGCCAGTAGGGGGCAGGGGAATGGGAACACTGAAGCTTTCTTT.

The CDR3 region has the DNA TGTGCCAGCAGTGAGAGTAGCGGGAGCTCCCATGAGCAGTTCTTC. As protein: CASSESSGSSHEQFF. This sequence joins TRBV2 and TRBJ2-1; TRBD2 matches 9 bases. The J segment lost 8 bases and the V segment lost 3 bases, leaving 8 bases of the junction unmatched. The CDR3 has 15 residues. Germline CDR1 reads SNHLY; CDR2 reads FYNNEI.

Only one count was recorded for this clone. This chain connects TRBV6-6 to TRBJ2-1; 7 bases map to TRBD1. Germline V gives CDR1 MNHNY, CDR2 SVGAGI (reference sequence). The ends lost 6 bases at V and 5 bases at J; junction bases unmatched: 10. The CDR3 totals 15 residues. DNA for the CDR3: TGTGCCAGCAGCAAAGACAGGGTCCCTCACAATGAGCAGTTCTTC. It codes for CASSKDRVPHNEQFF.

Written as DNA, the CDR3 is TGTGCCAGCAGCCCAAGGCCGGACAGGTCCTACAATGAGCAGTTCTTC. Its protein product is CASSPRPDRSYNEQFF. J is TRBJ2-1 and V is TRBV11-2; 7 nucleotides agree with TRBD1. Germline-derived CDR1 and CDR2 are SGHAT and FQNNGV. The junction had 8 bases not matched to a gene; V was cut back by 5 bases and J by 1 base. There are 16 residues in the CDR3.

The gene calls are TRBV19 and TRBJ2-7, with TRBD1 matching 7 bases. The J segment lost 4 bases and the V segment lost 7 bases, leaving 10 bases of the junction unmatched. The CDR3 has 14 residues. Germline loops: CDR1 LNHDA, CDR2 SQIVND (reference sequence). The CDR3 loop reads CASNNRDSRYEQYF. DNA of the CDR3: TGTGCCAGTAATAACCGGGACAGTCGGTACGAGCAGTACTTC.

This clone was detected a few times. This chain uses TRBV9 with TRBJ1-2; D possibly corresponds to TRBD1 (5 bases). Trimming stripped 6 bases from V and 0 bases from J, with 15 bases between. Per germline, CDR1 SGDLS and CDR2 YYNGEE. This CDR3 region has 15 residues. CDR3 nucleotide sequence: TGTGCCAGCAATCCTGGGACGGAGACTAACTATGGCTACACCTTC. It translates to CASNPGTETNYGYTF.

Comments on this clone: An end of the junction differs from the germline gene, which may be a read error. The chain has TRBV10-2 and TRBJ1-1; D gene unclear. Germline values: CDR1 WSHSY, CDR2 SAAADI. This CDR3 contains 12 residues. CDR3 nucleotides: TGCGCCAGCCGTGATATGAACACTGAAGCTTTCTTT. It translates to CASRDMNTEAFF.

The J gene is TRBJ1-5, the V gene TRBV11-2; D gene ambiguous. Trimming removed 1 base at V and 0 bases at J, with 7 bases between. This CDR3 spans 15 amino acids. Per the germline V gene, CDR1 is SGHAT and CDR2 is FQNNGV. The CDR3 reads CASSLGWGSNQPQHF. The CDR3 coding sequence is TGTGCCAGCAGCTTAGGCTGGGGTAGCAATCAGCCCCAGCATTTT.